The sequence of this T cell receptor (beta chain) was determined in a study of response to subunit inactivated influenza vaccine. Study findings and constraints: Seasonal influenza vaccination, on each occasion, was suggested by the authors to recruit few new T cells.

The CDR3 runs 14 residues. Germline V gives CDR1 DFQATT, CDR2 SNEGSKA (reference sequence). V dropped 3 bases and J dropped 1 base, with 10 bases sitting between them. This clonotype was seen many times. Its target is unknown. TCRdb re-analysed the RT-PCR reads in MiXCR, keeping a single row per CDR3 protein. This sample has hundreds of thousands of distinct CDR3 sequences, with 6.5% to 8% found just once. The sample was PBMCs from blood, taken around 25 months after vaccination. The rearrangement links TRBV20-1 to TRBJ1-5, with D uncertain. This TCR was sampled from a man between 50 and 75 years old who received an inactivated influenza vaccine. CDR3 nucleotide sequence: TGCAGTGCTAGCCGGGGTGAAAGCAATCAGCCCCAGCATTTT. Translating it yields CSASRGESNQPQHF.